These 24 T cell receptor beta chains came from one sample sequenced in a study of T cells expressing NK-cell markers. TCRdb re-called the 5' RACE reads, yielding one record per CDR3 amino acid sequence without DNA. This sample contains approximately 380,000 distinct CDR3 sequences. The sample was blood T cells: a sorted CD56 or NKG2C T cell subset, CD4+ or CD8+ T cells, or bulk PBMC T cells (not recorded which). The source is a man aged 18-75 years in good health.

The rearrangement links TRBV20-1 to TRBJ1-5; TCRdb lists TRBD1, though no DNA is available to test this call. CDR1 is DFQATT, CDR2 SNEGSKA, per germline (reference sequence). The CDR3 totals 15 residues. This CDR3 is CSASFRAGGSQPQHF.

CDR3 protein: CASSSGLAGIYNEQFF. The chain employs TRBV27 and TRBJ2-1; TCRdb proposes TRBD2, but this gene call is untestable without DNA. In germline, CDR1 is MNHEY, CDR2 SMNVEV (reference sequence). This CDR3 is 16 amino acids long.

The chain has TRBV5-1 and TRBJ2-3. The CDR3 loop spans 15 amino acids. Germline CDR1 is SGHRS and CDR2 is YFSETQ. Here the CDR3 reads CASSYRPSDTDTQYF.

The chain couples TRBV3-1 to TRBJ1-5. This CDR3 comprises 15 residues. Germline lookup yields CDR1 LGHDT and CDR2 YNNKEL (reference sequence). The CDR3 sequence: CASSQGEYSNQPQHF.

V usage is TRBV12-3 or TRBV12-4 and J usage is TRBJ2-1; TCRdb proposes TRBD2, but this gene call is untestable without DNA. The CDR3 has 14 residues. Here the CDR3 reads CASTLPGLAGGPVF.

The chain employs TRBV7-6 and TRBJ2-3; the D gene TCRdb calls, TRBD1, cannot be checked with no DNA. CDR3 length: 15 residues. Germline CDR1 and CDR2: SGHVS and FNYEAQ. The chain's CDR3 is CASSFSGGASDTQYF.

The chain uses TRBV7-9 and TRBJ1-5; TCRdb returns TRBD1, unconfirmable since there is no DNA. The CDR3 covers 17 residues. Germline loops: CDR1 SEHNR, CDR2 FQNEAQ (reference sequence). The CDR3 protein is CASSFGTGAYSNQPQHF.

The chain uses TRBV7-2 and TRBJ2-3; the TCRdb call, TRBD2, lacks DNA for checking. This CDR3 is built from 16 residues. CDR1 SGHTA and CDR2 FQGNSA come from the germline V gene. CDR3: CASSFGRTASTDTQYF. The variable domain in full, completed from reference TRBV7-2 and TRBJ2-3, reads GAGVSQSPSNKVTEKGKDVELRCDPISGHTALYWYRQSLGQGLEFLIYFQGNSAPDKSGLPSDRFSAERTGGSVSTLTIQRTQQEDSAVYLCASSFGRTASTDTQYFGPGTRLTVL.

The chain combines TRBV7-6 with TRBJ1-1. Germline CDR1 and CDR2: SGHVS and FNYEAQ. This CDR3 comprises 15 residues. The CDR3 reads CASSLVTVSNTEAFF.

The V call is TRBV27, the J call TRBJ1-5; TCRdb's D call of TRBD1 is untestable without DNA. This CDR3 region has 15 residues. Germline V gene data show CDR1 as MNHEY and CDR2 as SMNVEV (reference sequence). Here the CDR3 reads CASSPRTGKNQPQHF.

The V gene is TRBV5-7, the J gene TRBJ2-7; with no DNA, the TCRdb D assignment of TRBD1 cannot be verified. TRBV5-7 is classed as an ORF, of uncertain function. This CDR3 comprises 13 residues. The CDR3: CASRGGLFYEQYF.

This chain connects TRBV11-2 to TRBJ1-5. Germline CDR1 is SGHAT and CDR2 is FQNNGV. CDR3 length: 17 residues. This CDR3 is CASSFVFLDLGNQPQHF.

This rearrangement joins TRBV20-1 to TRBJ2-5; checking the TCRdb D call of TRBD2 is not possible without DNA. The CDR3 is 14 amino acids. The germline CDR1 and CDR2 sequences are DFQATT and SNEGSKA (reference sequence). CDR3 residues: CSASTSGRGETQYF.

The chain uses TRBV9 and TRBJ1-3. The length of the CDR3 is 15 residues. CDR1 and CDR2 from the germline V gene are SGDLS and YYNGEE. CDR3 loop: CASSVGARSGNTIYF. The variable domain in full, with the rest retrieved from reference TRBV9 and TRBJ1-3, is DSGVTQTPKHLITATGQRVTLRCSPRSGDLSVYWYQQSLDQGLQFLIQYYNGEERAKGNILERFSAQQFPDLHSELNLSSLELGDSALYFCASSVGARSGNTIYFGEGSWLTVV.

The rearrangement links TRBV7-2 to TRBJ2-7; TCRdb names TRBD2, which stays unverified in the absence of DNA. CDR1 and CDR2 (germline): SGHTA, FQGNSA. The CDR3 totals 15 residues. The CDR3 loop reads CASSSKTSGSYEQYF.

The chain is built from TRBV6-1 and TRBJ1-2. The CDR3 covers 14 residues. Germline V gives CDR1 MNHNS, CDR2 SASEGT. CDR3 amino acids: CASSGLGRDYGYTF.

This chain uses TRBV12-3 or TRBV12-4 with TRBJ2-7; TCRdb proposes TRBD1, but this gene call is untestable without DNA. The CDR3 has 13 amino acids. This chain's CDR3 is CASTPGGRGMQYF.

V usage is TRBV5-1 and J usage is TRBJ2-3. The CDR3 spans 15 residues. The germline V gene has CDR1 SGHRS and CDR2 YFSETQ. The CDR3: CASSSSTPHTDTQYF.

The CDR3 sequence: CASRVLAGDDTSEQFF. The rearrangement joins TRBV7-2 to TRBJ2-1; TCRdb designates TRBD2, a call that cannot be tested without DNA. The CDR3 is 16 amino acids. Germline lookup yields CDR1 SGHTA and CDR2 FQGNSA.

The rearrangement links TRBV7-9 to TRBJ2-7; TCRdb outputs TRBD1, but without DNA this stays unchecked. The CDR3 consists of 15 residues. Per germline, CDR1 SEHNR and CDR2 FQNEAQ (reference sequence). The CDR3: CASSEDRGAPSEQYF.

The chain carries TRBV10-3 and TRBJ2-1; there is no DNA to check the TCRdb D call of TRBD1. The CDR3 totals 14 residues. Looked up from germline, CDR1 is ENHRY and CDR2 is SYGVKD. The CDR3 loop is CAIRGQGDYNEQFF.

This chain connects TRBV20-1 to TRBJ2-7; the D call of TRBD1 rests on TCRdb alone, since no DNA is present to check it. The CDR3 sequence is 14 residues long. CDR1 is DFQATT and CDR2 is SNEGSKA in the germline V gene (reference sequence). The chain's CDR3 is CSARDLKGQYEQYF.

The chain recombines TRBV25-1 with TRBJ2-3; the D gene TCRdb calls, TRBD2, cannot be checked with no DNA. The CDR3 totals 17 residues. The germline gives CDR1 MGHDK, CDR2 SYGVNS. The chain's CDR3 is CASSEPGLGSTVDTQYF. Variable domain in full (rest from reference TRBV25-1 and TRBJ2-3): EADIYQTPRYLVIGTGKKITLECSQTMGHDKMYWYQQDPGMELHLIHYSYGVNSTEKGDLSSESTVSRIRTEHFPLTLESARPSHTSQYLCASSEPGLGSTVDTQYFGPGTRLTVL.

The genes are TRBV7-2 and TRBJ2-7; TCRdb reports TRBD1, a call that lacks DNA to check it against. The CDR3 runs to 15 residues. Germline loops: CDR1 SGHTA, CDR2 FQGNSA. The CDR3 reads CASSSWARQGYEQYF.